A single sample is the source of the 27 T cell receptor beta chains below, sequenced in a study of cytomegalovirus exposure and HLA in healthy donors. The PCR made use of 60 Vbeta and 13 Jbeta primers. Produced via immunoSEQ multiplex PCR; TCRdb's table is partial and in-frame only. The data hold approximately 120,000 clones, with just under 75% observed a single time. Sequencing input: PBMCs. Receptors were obtained from a man between 60 and 70 years old in good health and CMV-seropositive.

This chain uses TRBV5-4 with TRBJ2-5, with D possibly TRBD2 on 6 matching bases. This CDR3 region has 13 residues. Germline V lookup: CDR1 SGHNT, CDR2 YYREEE (reference sequence). CDR3 coding DNA: TGTGTGTCGCGGGGCGGGTCCCAAGAGACCCAGTACTTC. Protein sequence: CVSRGGSQETQYF.

The chain couples TRBV11-1 to TRBJ2-2; a possible D gene is TRBD2 (7 bases). Germline V gives CDR1 SGHAT, CDR2 FQDESV (reference sequence). V was clipped by 5 bases and J by 3 bases, with 13 bases between them. This CDR3 has 15 residues. CDR3 in DNA: TGTGCCAGCAGCGAGGGGGGGCCGCACACCGGGGAGCTGTTTTTT. Residues: CASSEGGPHTGELFF.

The rearrangement links TRBV5-8 to TRBJ1-5, with D hard to call. This CDR3 is built from 15 residues. Germline V gene data show CDR1 as SGHTS and CDR2 as YDEGEE. Trimming left V 0 bases short and J 5 bases short, with 12 bases between. The DNA for the CDR3 is TGTGCCAGCAGCTTGGAGGGAGTCGGCGATCAGCCCCAGCATTTT. Its protein product is CASSLEGVGDQPQHF.

The rearrangement links TRBV5-4 to TRBJ2-3; D is perhaps TRBD1 (5 bases). V was clipped by 1 base and J by 5 bases, with 5 bases between them. In germline, CDR1 is SGHNT, CDR2 YYREEE (reference sequence). CDR3 length equals 12 residues. As DNA, the CDR3 is TGTGCCAGCAGCTTGAGGGGAGATACGCAGTATTTT. Its protein product is CASSLRGDTQYF.

This clone was seen a single time. V usage is TRBV5-1 and J usage is TRBJ2-7; TRBD2 is a possible D gene (5 bases). The CDR3 totals 13 residues. Germline V CDR1 and CDR2: SGHRS, YFSETQ. V lost 4 bases and J 4 bases, leaving 12 bases between the germline ends. CDR3: CASSLWTDYEQYF. DNA for the CDR3: TGCGCCAGCAGCCTCTGGACTGATTACGAGCAGTACTTC. Filled out from reference TRBV5-1 and TRBJ2-7, the complete variable domain reads KAGVTQTPRYLIKTRGQQVTLSCSPISGHRSVSWYQQTPGQGLQFLFEYFSETQRNKGNFPGRFSGRQFSNSRSEMNVSTLELGDSALYLCASSLWTDYEQYFGPGTRLTVT.

V usage is TRBV28 and J usage is TRBJ1-6, with a possible D match to TRBD1 (6 bases). The CDR3 has 15 residues. Germline V gene lookup returns CDR1 MDHEN and CDR2 SYDVKM. Trimming removed 8 bases at V and 8 bases at J, with 19 bases between. The DNA of the CDR3 is TGTGCCAGCCTCTACGGACAGTCCCAGGATTCACCCCTCCACTTT. This encodes CASLYGQSQDSPLHF.

Only one count was recorded for this clone. This chain joins TRBV29-1 and TRBJ2-5, with D perhaps TRBD2 (5 bases). Germline CDR1 SQVTM, CDR2 ANQGSEA. The CDR3 totals 13 residues. The CDR3 nucleotides are TGCGGCGCCCGGGATCAGCCAACAGAGACCCAGTACTTC. Protein sequence: CGARDQPTETQYF.

This sequence joins TRBV7-2 and TRBJ2-1; 12 nucleotides agree with TRBD2. The CDR3 spans 15 residues. From germline, CDR1 is SGHTA and CDR2 FQGNSA. V was pared by 3 bases and J by 3 bases, with 0 bases of the junction left unmatched. In DNA form, the CDR3 reads TGTGCCAGCAGCTTGACTAGCGGGGGCTACAATGAGCAGTTCTTC. Translating it yields CASSLTSGGYNEQFF.

This clone was detected only a few times. This chain connects TRBV19 to TRBJ1-5, with 7 bases fitting TRBD1. J was trimmed by 6 bases and V by 3 bases; bases with no gene match: 11. Germline CDR1 reads LNHDA; CDR2 reads SQIVND (reference sequence). The CDR3 sequence is 16 residues long. CDR3 nucleotides: TGTGCCAGTAGTATCTCAGGAGGGGGCTCGATTCAGCCCCAGCATTTT. Translated: CASSISGGGSIQPQHF.

This chain uses TRBV6-1 with TRBJ2-1; TRBD1 matches 10 bases. V was pared by 6 bases and J by 7 bases, with 9 bases of the junction left unmatched. This CDR3 contains 15 residues. CDR1 and CDR2 from the germline V gene are MNHNS and SASEGT. The CDR3: CASSDFPGQGNEQFF. CDR3 coding DNA: TGTGCCAGCAGCGACTTCCCGGGACAGGGGAATGAGCAGTTCTTC.

This sequence joins TRBV6-6 and TRBJ1-1; 8 bases line up with TRBD1. Germline CDR1 is MNHNY and CDR2 is SVGAGI (reference sequence). V gave up 4 bases and J gave up 2 bases; unmatched junction bases: 6. There are 15 residues in the CDR3. In DNA, the CDR3 is TGTGCCAGCAGTTGGCAGGACAGGGATAACACTGAAGCTTTCTTT. Encoded protein: CASSWQDRDNTEAFF.

This clone was seen a single time. The chain recombines TRBV16 with TRBJ2-2; tentatively, D is TRBD2 (6 bases). CDR1 and CDR2 (germline): KGHSY, FQNENV. V shed 0 bases and J shed 6 bases, with 17 bases lying between them. This CDR3 region has 17 residues. The DNA of the CDR3 is TGTGCCAGCAGCCAATCGGCGTTCGGCGGGGAGGCCGGGGAGCTGTTTTTT. Translation: CASSQSAFGGEAGELFF.

This clone was seen a single time. The chain has TRBV10-1 and TRBJ2-7, with D possibly TRBD1 on 6 matching bases. The CDR3 sequence is 15 residues long. V lost 2 bases, J lost 4 bases, and 15 bases lay in between. CDR1 is WNHNN, CDR2 SYGVQD, per germline (reference sequence). CDR3 DNA sequence: TGCGCCAGCAGTGAGGCTGGAACAGGGCTGTACGAGCAGTACTTC. Translated, it gives CASSEAGTGLYEQYF.

This chain uses TRBV19 with TRBJ2-7; D not certain. The germline CDR1 and CDR2 sequences are LNHDA and SQIVND (reference sequence). The CDR3 has 15 amino acids. V was pared by 2 bases and J by 0 bases, with 11 bases between. The CDR3 spells CASSISQLGSYEQYF. The CDR3 bases are TGTGCCAGTAGTATATCCCAACTCGGCTCCTACGAGCAGTACTTC.

The chain carries TRBV19 and TRBJ1-2; a possible D gene is TRBD1 (5 bases). V was pared by 11 bases and J by 4 bases, with 14 bases between. Germline V gives CDR1 LNHDA, CDR2 SQIVND (reference sequence). The CDR3 runs 12 residues. CDR3 region: CAGGRGIYGYTF. CDR3 nucleotides: TGTGCCGGCGGCCGGGGGATCTATGGCTACACCTTC. Full variable domain (remainder filled in from reference TRBV19 and TRBJ1-2): DGGITQSPKYLFRKEGQNVTLSCEQNLNHDAMYWYRQDPGQGLRLIYYSQIVNDFQKGDIAEGYSVSREKKESFPLTVTSAQKNPTAFYLCAGGRGIYGYTFGSGTRLTVV.

This chain joins TRBV6-1 and TRBJ2-1; 7 bases are a match to TRBD2. Germline-derived CDR1 and CDR2 are MNHNS and SASEGT. The CDR3 length is 15 residues. Trimming cost V 4 bases and J 8 bases; bases outside gene matches: 11. The DNA for the CDR3 is TGTGCCAGCAGTGTAATGTACATGACTAGCCATGAGCAGTTCTTC. This codes for CASSVMYMTSHEQFF.

V is TRBV2 and J is TRBJ2-7; perhaps TRBD1 as D (6 bases). The germline V gene encodes CDR1 SNHLY and CDR2 FYNNEI. The CDR3 is 12 residues long. V lost 7 bases and J lost 7, with 14 bases in between. The CDR3 sequence: CASNLYQGEQYF. In DNA, the CDR3 is TGTGCCAGCAACCTTTACCAGGGGGAGCAGTACTTC.

The chain joins TRBV18 to TRBJ1-3; D is possibly TRBD1 (6 bases). The CDR3 covers 15 residues. Per germline, CDR1 KGHSH and CDR2 LQKENI. Trimming shortened V by 1 base and J by 4 bases, and 11 bases separated the two germline ends. Here the CDR3 DNA reads TGTGCCAGCTCACCACAAACAGGGTCCGGAAACACCATATATTTT. Its translation is CASSPQTGSGNTIYF.

The chain has TRBV6-5 and TRBJ2-1; D gene uncertain. The CDR3 contains 12 residues. CDR1 and CDR2 from the germline V gene are MNHEY and SVGAGI. Trimming left V 7 bases short and J 3 bases short, with 7 bases between. CDR3 bases: TGTGCCAGCATGTCTTTCTACAATGAGCAGTTCTTC. Translating gives CASMSFYNEQFF.

The chain employs TRBV7-2 and TRBJ1-4; D is uncertain. This CDR3 has 15 residues. CDR1 is SGHTA and CDR2 is FQGNSA in the germline V gene. Trimming stripped 4 bases from V and 7 bases from J, with 16 bases between. The CDR3 loop reads CASSSREGGGEKLFF. CDR3 DNA: TGTGCCAGCAGCTCCCGGGAAGGAGGAGGTGAAAAACTGTTTTTT.

This clone turned up a few times. The rearrangement joins TRBV6-1 to TRBJ2-7; TRBD2 aligns across 7 bases. From germline, CDR1 is MNHNS and CDR2 SASEGT. V trimming: 4 bases; J trimming: 1 base; junction bases outside the gene matches: 10. The CDR3 sequence is 16 residues long. The CDR3 loop reads CASSAPRGGISYEQYF. DNA for the CDR3: TGTGCCAGCAGTGCCCCCCGCGGGGGAATATCCTACGAGCAGTACTTC.

This chain uses TRBV5-4 with TRBJ2-5; 8 bases match TRBD2. The CDR3 is made up of 15 amino acids. The V segment lost 4 bases and the J segment 5 bases; nucleotides outside the gene matches: 10. Germline CDR1 is SGHNT and CDR2 is YYREEE (reference sequence). The CDR3 DNA follows: TGTGCCAGCAGCGGGGCGGGGGGTCGGGGGGAGACCCAGTACTTC. Encoded protein: CASSGAGGRGETQYF.

J is TRBJ1-4 and V is TRBV6-5; the D gene is possibly TRBD1 (6 bases). V lost 6 bases, J lost 8 bases, and 19 bases lay in between. The germline CDR1 and CDR2 sequences are MNHEY and SVGAGI. The CDR3 has 15 residues. The CDR3 loop reads CASSPDRRRVEKLFF. CDR3 in DNA: TGTGCCAGCAGCCCCGACAGGAGAAGAGTGGAAAAACTGTTTTTT.

Note on this clone: The junction and the germline gene differ at one end; a read error may be behind it. V usage is TRBV7-9 and J usage is TRBJ1-2; 7 bases match TRBD1. This CDR3 region has 15 residues. Germline values: CDR1 SEHNR, CDR2 FQNEAQ (reference sequence). CDR3 residues: CSSSRLLSGGVGYTF. CDR3 bases: TGTTCCAGCAGCCGCCTATTATCAGGGGGAGTAGGCTACACCTTC.

A few counts support this clone. The chain carries TRBV7-9 and TRBJ1-4, with unresolved D. CDR1 is SEHNR and CDR2 is FQNEAQ in the germline V gene (reference sequence). This CDR3 comprises 14 residues. The V gene lost 4 bases and the J gene lost 5 bases, with 11 bases spanning the gap. For the CDR3, the DNA is TGTGCCAGCAGCTCCCATGGCTTGAATGAAAAACTGTTTTTT. The encoded protein is CASSSHGLNEKLFF.

The chain has TRBV2 and TRBJ1-6; TRBD1 matches at 12 bases. CDR1 is SNHLY, CDR2 FYNNEI, per germline. V lost 6 bases, J lost 9 bases, and 6 bases stayed unmatched. The CDR3 runs to 15 residues. CDR3 coding DNA: TGTGCCAGCAGCCTGGGACAGGGGGCTTCTTCACCCCTCCACTTT. Amino acids: CASSLGQGASSPLHF.

The chain uses TRBV21-1 and TRBJ1-5; the table's D call TRBD1 went unverified against the DNA. TRBV21-1 is recorded as a pseudogene. The CDR3 has 15 residues. The CDR3 nucleotides are TGTGCCAGCACGACAGGGTCGGGCAGCAATCAGCCCCAGCATTTT. Protein sequence: CASTTGSGSNQPQHF.